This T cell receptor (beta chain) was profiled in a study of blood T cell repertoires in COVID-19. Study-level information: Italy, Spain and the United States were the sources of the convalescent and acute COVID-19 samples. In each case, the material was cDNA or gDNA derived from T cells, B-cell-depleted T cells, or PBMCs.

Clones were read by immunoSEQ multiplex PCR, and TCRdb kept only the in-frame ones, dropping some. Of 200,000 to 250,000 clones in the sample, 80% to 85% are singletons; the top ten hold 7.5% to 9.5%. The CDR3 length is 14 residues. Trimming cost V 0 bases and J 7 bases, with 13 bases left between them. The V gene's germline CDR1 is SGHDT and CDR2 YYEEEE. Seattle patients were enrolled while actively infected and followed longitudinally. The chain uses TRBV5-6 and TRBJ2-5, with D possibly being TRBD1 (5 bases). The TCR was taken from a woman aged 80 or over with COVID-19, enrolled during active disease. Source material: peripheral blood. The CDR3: CASSLVGFQGTQYF. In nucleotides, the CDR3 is TGTGCCAGCAGCTTGGTAGGGTTCCAGGGGACCCAGTACTTC.